This T cell receptor beta chain was recorded in a study of early T cells in non-severe SARS-CoV-2 infection. Findings of the study overall: Private and CD4 specificities were missed by VDJdb matching, which favored anti-spike CD8 responses.

Worth noting for this clonotype: Its specificity is not known.

Individual cDNA molecules were tagged with unique molecular identifiers, the study reported. A single record per CDR3 protein comes from TCRdb applying MiXCR to the 5' RACE reads. Altogether around 64,000 distinct CDR3 sequences are present, 10% to 15% being singletons, with the ten largest covering around 1.5%. This CDR3 is built from 14 residues. The trim removed 8 bases at V and 1 base at J, leaving 6 bases unmatched. Germline V gives CDR1 MNHNY, CDR2 SVGAGI (reference sequence). The gene calls are TRBV6-6 and TRBJ2-5; 8 nucleotides line up with TRBD2. This receptor was obtained from an adult who was a healthcare worker with PCR-confirmed SARS-CoV-2 infection or an uninfected control (not recorded which). The starting material was whole blood, obtained at baseline. The CDR3 bases are TGTGCCAGCCTCGGGGGGGTGGGCCAAGAGACCCAGTACTTC. This gives the protein CASLGGVGQETQYF.